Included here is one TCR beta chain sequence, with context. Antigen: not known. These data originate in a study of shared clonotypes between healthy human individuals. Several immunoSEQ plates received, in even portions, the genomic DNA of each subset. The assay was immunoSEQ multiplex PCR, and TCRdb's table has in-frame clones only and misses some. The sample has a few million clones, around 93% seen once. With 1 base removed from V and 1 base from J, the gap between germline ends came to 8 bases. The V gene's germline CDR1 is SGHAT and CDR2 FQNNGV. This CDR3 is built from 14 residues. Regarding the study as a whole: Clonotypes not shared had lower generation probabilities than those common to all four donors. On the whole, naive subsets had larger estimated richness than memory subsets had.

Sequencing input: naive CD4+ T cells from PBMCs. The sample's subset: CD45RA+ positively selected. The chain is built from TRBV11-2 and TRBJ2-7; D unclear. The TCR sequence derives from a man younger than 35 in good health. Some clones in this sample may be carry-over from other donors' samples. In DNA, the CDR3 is TGTGCCAGCAGCTTAGCCTGGGTATCCTACGAGCAGTACTTC. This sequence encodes CASSLAWVSYEQYF.